These 9 T cell receptor beta chains originate from one sample sequenced in a study of graft-versus-host responses after intestinal transplantation (dated by TCRdb to about 2021). Library construction relied on the immunoSEQ multiplex PCR assay. The table was pulled from immuneACCESS by TCRdb, which kept in-frame rearrangements only. Such tables lose some clones; where checked, under half of the loss comes from unresolved V genes, and the rest has no known cause. This sample is represented by approximately 8,800 clones; over 65% of them were singletons. The biggest ten clones account for more than 30% of the sample. To isolate intraepithelial and lamina propria lymphocytes from graft specimens, dithiothreitol, EDTA incubations and collagenase D digestion were used. This material consisted of ileum tissue, taken roughly 74 weeks after intestinal transplant. The receptors here all came from a human patient who received an intestinal transplant, so some T cells may come from the graft donor.

The chain employs TRBV4-1 and TRBJ1-1; 11 bases fit TRBD1. The CDR3 covers 16 residues. J gave up 5 bases and V 0 bases, and 5 bases lay outside the gene matches. Germline CDR1 reads MGHRA; CDR2 reads YSYEKL. For the CDR3, the DNA is TGCGCCAGCAGCCAAGATCTCGGGACAGGGGGAACTGAAGCTTTCTTT. Protein sequence: CASSQDLGTGGTEAFF.

This clone was counted a few times. The gene calls are TRBV5-1 and TRBJ2-1, with 7 bases fitting TRBD2. The CDR3 has 14 residues. Per the germline V gene, CDR1 is SGHRS and CDR2 is YFSETQ. With 4 bases clipped from V and 2 bases from J, the junction kept 3 bases outside the gene matches. The CDR3 coding sequence is TGCGCCAGCAGCCGAGGACTAGCCTACAATGAGCAGTTCTTC. Its translation is CASSRGLAYNEQFF. Complete variable domain (other parts from reference TRBV5-1 and TRBJ2-1): KAGVTQTPRYLIKTRGQQVTLSCSPISGHRSVSWYQQTPGQGLQFLFEYFSETQRNKGNFPGRFSGRQFSNSRSEMNVSTLELGDSALYLCASSRGLAYNEQFFGPGTRLTVL.

V usage is TRBV30 and J usage is TRBJ1-1; TRBD1 agrees at 7 bases. Looked up from germline, CDR1 is GTSNPN and CDR2 is SVGIG (reference sequence). This CDR3 contains 13 residues. V shed 5 bases and J 6 bases; nucleotides not matched to a gene: 9. CDR3 sequence (DNA): TGTGCCTGGCGGGGACAGCCAGATGCTGAAGCTTTCTTT. Translated, it gives CAWRGQPDAEAFF.

This clone is labeled medium-sized. The rearrangement uses TRBV7-9 and TRBJ1-2, with a weak D call TRBD1 (6 bases). Trimming removed 5 bases from V and 3 bases from J, with 10 bases in between. This CDR3 region has 13 residues. The germline V gene has CDR1 SEHNR and CDR2 FQNEAQ (reference sequence). In DNA, the CDR3 is TGTGCCAGCAGCAAGCGACAGGACTATGGCTACACCTTC. It codes for CASSKRQDYGYTF. Using reference TRBV7-9 and TRBJ1-2 for the parts outside the CDR3, the full variable domain is DTGVSQNPRHKITKRGQNVTFRCDPISEHNRLYWYRQTLGQGPEFLTYFQNEAQLEKSRLLSDRFSAERPKGSFSTLEIQRTEQGDSAMYLCASSKRQDYGYTFGSGTRLTVV.

V and J are TRBV29-1 and TRBJ2-7; no clear D gene. The CDR3 is made up of 12 amino acids. The ends were cut back, 4 bases at V and 3 bases at J, with 10 bases in the middle. Germline CDR1 is SQVTM and CDR2 is ANQGSEA. The CDR3 nucleotides are TGCAGCGTTGTAGCCGAAGGCTACGAGCAGTACTTC. It is translated as CSVVAEGYEQYF.

This clone has just a few counts. The V gene is TRBV19, the J gene TRBJ1-1; the D is unclear. There are 14 residues in the CDR3. Trimming cost V 3 bases and J 1 base, with 9 bases left between them. The germline gives CDR1 LNHDA, CDR2 SQIVND (reference sequence). Written as DNA, the CDR3 is TGTGCCAGTAGTATCCGGGCTGAGAACACTGAAGCTTTCTTT. Translating gives CASSIRAENTEAFF.

V gene TRBV5-4 combines with J gene TRBJ1-4, with 12 nucleotides matching TRBD1. The CDR3 extends over 17 amino acids. The V gene's germline CDR1 is SGHNT and CDR2 YYREEE (reference sequence). Trimming at V came to 3 bases and at J to 8 bases, leaving 11 bases not matched to a gene. Written as DNA, the CDR3 is TGTGCCAGCAGCTCTGGACCGGGACAGGGGGCAAGAGAAAAACTGTTTTTT. Residues: CASSSGPGQGAREKLFF.

This chain uses TRBV6-1 with TRBJ2-7; D gene uncertain. The length of the CDR3 is 14 residues. CDR1 and CDR2 (germline): MNHNS, SASEGT. The V end lost 2 bases, the J end lost 0 bases, and 8 bases lay between the germline ends. Written as DNA, the CDR3 is TGTGCCAGCAGTGAATTGGGCGGCTCCTACGAGCAGTACTTC. This encodes CASSELGGSYEQYF.

The chain has TRBV6-5 and TRBJ2-3; 7 bases match TRBD2. The CDR3 covers 15 residues. V lost 0 bases, J lost 8 bases, and 8 bases stayed unmatched. Germline V lookup: CDR1 MNHEY, CDR2 SVGAGI. The CDR3 bases are TGTGCCAGCAGTTACTCCGGGTCAGCGGGAAGTACGCAGTATTTT. It encodes CASSYSGSAGSTQYF.